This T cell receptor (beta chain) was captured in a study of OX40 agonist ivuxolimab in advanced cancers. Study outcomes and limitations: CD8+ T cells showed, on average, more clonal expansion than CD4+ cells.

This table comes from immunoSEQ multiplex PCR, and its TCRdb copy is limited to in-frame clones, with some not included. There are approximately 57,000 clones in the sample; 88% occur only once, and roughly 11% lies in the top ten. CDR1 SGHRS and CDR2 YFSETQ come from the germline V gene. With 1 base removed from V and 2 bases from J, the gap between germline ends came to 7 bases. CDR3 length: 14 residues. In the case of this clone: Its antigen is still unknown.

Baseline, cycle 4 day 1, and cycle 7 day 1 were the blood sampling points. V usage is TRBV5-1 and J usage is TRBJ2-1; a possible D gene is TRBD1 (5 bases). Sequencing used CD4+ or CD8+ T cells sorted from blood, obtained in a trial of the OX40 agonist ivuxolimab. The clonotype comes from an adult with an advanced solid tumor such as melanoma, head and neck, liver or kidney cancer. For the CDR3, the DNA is TGCGCCAGCAGCTTGAAGGGGCCCTACAATGAGCAGTTCTTC. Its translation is CASSLKGPYNEQFF.